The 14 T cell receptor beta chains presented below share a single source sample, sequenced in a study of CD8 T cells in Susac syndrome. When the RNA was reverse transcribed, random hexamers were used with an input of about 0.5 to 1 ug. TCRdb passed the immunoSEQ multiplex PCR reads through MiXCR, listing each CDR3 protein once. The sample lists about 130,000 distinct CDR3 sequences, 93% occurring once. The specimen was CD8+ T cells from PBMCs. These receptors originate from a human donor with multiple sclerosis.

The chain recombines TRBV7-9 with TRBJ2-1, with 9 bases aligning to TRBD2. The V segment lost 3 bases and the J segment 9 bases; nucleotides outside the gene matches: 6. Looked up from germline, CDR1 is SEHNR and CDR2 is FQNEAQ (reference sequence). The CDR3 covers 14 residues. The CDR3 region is CASSFGGLAGEQFF. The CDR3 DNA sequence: TGTGCCAGCAGCTTCGGGGGACTAGCCGGTGAGCAGTTCTTC.

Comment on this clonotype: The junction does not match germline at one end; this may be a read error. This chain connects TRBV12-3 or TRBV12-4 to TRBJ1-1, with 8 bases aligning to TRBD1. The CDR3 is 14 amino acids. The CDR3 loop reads CASSLNALGQDEVF. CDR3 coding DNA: TGTGCCAGCAGTTTGAACGCGTTGGGACAGGATGAAGTCTTT.

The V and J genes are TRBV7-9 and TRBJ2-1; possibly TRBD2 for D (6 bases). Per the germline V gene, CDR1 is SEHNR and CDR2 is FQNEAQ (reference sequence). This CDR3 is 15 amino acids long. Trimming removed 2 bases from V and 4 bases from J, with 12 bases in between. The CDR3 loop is CASSLSLARYNEQFF. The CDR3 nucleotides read TGTGCCAGCAGCTTAAGTCTAGCGAGGTACAATGAGCAGTTCTTC.

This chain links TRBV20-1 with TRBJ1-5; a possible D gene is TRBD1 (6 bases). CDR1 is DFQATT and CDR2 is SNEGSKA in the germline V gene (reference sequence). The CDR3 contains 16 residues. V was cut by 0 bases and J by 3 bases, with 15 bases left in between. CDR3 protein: CSARDRFRTDNQPQHF. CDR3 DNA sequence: TGCAGTGCTAGAGATCGCTTTAGGACAGACAATCAGCCCCAGCATTTT.

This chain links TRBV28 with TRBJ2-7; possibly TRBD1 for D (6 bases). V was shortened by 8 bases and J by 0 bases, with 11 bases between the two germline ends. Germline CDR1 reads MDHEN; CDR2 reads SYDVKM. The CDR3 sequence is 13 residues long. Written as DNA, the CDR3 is TGTGCCAGCCGGACAGCCAGCTCCTACGAGCAGTACTTC. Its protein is CASRTASSYEQYF.

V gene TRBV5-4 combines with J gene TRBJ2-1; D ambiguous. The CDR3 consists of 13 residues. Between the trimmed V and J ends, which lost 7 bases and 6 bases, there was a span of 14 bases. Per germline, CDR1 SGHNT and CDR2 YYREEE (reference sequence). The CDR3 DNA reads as TGTGCCAGCCATGACGGGCCCACCAATGAGCAGTTCTTC. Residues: CASHDGPTNEQFF.

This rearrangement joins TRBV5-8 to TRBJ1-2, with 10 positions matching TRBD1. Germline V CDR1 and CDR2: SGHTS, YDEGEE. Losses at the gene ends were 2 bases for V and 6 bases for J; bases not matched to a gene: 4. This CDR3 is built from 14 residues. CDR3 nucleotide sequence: TGTGCCAGCAGCTTAGACAGGGGGCTGGATGGCTACACCTTC. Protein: CASSLDRGLDGYTF.

The CDR3 bases are TGTGCCAGCAGCGGAGGGACAGGGAATCAGCCCCAGCATTTT. Residues: CASSGGTGNQPQHF. The chain couples TRBV7-9 to TRBJ1-5; 9 nucleotides agree with TRBD1. This CDR3 is 14 amino acids long. Germline loops: CDR1 SEHNR, CDR2 FQNEAQ (reference sequence). V lost 5 bases and J lost 4; bases outside the gene matches: 3.

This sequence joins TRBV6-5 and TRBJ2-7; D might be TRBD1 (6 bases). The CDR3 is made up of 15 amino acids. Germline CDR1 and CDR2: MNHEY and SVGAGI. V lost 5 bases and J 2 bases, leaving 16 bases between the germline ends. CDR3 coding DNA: TGTGCCAGCAGTGACGGACAGCTGGATCCCTACGAGCAGTACGTC. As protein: CASSDGQLDPYEQYV.

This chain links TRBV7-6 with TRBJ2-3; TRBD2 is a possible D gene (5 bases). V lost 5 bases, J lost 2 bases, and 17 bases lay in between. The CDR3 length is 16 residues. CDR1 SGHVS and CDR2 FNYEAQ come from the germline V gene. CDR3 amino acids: CASSQSLARTTDTQYF. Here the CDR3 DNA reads TGTGCCAGCAGCCAGAGCCTAGCTCGTACCACAGATACGCAGTATTTT.

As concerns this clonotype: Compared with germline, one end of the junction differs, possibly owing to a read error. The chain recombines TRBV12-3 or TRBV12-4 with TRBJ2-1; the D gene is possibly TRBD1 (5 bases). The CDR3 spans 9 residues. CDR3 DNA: TGTGCCAGCAGCCCACAGGATTCCTTC. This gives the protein CASSPQDSF.

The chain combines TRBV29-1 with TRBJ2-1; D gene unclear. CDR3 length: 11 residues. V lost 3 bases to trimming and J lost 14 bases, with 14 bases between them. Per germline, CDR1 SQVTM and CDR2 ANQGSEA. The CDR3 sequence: CSVDVSAEEFF. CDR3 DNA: TGCAGCGTTGATGTCTCGGCAGAGGAGTTCTTC.

The DNA for the CDR3 is TGTGCCAGCAGCCCGGCGGGGATGAACACTGAAGCTTTCTTT. Translating gives CASSPAGMNTEAFF. This chain joins TRBV27 and TRBJ1-1; D not resolved. Germline V gene sequence: CDR1 MNHEY, CDR2 SMNVEV (reference sequence). CDR3 length equals 14 residues. V lost 6 bases, J lost 0 bases, and 11 bases lay in between.

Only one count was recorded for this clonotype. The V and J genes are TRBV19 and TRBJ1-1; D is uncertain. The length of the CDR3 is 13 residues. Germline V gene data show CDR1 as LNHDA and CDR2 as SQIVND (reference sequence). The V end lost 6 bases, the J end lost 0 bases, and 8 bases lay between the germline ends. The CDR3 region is CASRTDVNTEAFF. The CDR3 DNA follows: TGTGCCAGTAGAACGGACGTGAACACTGAAGCTTTCTTT.